The sequence of this T cell receptor beta chain was determined in a study of cytomegalovirus exposure and HLA in healthy donors. Study results and caveats: Certain indistinguishable V segments, among them TRBV6-2 and TRBV6-3, were excluded. Several of the most significant clusters appeared, in a later analysis, to be linked to common viral pathogens.

This CDR3 has 16 amino acids. Trimming removed 1 base at V and 2 bases at J, with 12 bases between. Germline loops: CDR1 LNHDA, CDR2 SQIVND (reference sequence). Donors were ostensibly healthy at sampling, although undocumented immune exposures were probable. About this clone: Antigen: not known.

Both 60 Vbeta primers and 13 Jbeta primers went into the PCR. Profiled with immunoSEQ multiplex PCR; TCRdb holds only in-frame clones, not every one. Here the sample spans some 140,000 clones, around 79% being singletons. The rearrangement uses TRBV19 and TRBJ1-5; perhaps TRBD1 as D (5 bases). This receptor was obtained from a man in his thirties or forties in good health and CMV-seropositive. Material for sequencing was PBMCs. In nucleotides, the CDR3 is TGTGCCAGTAGTATAGCGGGGGGAGGGGGCAATCAGCCCCAGCATTTT. Its protein is CASSIAGGGGNQPQHF.